The clone carrying this T cell receptor (beta chain) was picked up many times. What it binds is not known. This record comes from a study of early T cells in non-severe SARS-CoV-2 infection. Looking at the study overall: Sequencing of bulk RNA from unsorted whole blood was done, without chain pairing.

This CDR3 is built from 11 residues. Trimming left V 1 base short and J 9 bases short, with 4 bases between. Germline values: CDR1 SGHTA, CDR2 FQGTGA. Individual cDNA molecules carried attached unique molecular identifiers. TCRdb re-called the 5' RACE reads through MiXCR, storing one row per CDR3 protein. Of 100,000 to 120,000 distinct CDR3 sequences in the sample, 9.5% to 13% were seen once. Findings and limits, study-wide: VDJdb matches were skewed toward anti-spike CD8 T cell responses.

The rearrangement links TRBV7-3 to TRBJ2-1; no reliable D call. This receptor was obtained from an adult who was a healthcare worker with PCR-confirmed SARS-CoV-2 infection or an uninfected control (not recorded which). The specimen sequenced was whole blood. This chain's CDR3 is CASSLNGEQFF. The DNA of the CDR3 is TGTGCCAGCAGCTTAAACGGTGAGCAGTTCTTC.